The rows below give T cell receptor beta chains drawn from one sample of a study of CD8+CD57+ T cells in acquired aplastic anemia. TCRdb reprocessed the reads via MiXCR and lists one record per CDR3 protein. This sample carries about 240,000 distinct CDR3 sequences, approximately 50% of them seen once, and the ten largest clones take about 7.8%. The sample taken for sequencing was sorted CD4+, CD8+, or CD8+CD57+ T cells (not recorded which) from PBMCs. Receptors originate from a human donor with aplastic anemia. Both conserved end residues are part of each CDR3. The D gene is left open where the match is weak. For some rows the clone size is stated as once, few or many, or as a class when expanded; others skip it.

.,TRBV7-9,TRBJ2-5,.,CASSLGSQETQYF,TGTGCTAGCAGCTTGGGGAGCCAAGAGACCCAGTACTTC
.,TRBV19,TRBJ2-7,.,CASSMGGGTTYEQYF,TGTGCCAGTAGTATGGGAGGGGGGACAACCTACGAGCAGTACTTC
.,TRBV4-3,TRBJ1-2,many,CASSLAVHYGYTF,TGCGCCAGCAGCCTGGCCGTCCACTATGGCTACACCTTC
.,TRBV7-2,TRBJ2-3,many,CASSSFRRSPDTQYF,TGTGCCAGCAGCTCATTCCGTCGGAGCCCAGATACGCAGTATTTT
TRBD1,TRBV7-9,TRBJ1-2,many,CASRTGWDYGYTF,TGTGCCTCCCGGACAGGGTGGGACTATGGCTACACCTTC
.,TRBV7-3,TRBJ2-1,few,CASSLDNAYNEQFF,TGTGCCAGCAGCTTAGATAACGCCTACAATGAGCAGTTCTTC
TRBD2,TRBV2,TRBJ2-3,once,CASSTSGGARDTQYF,TGTGCCAGCAGTACTAGCGGGGGGGCTCGAGATACGCAGTATTTT
.,TRBV6-6,TRBJ2-7,many,CASSYGSDEQYF,TGTGCCAGCAGTTACGGCTCCGACGAGCAGTACTTC
.,TRBV29-1,TRBJ1-2,.,CSVEDGSNYGYTF,TGCAGCGTTGAAGATGGATCGAACTATGGCTACACCTTC
TRBD2,TRBV15,TRBJ2-5,medium-sized,CATSRDNSGAETQYF,TGTGCCACCAGCAGAGATAATAGCGGGGCGGAGACCCAGTACTTC
.,TRBV20-1,TRBJ2-2,.,CSARDGSGTNTGELFF,TGCAGTGCTAGAGATGGTAGCGGTACGAACACCGGGGAGCTGTTTTTT
.,TRBV25-1,TRBJ1-1,few,CASSVAARGGDTEAFF,TGTGCCAGCAGTGTTGCGGCCAGGGGAGGGGACACTGAAGCTTTCTTT
.,TRBV19,TRBJ2-1,many,CASSIEWENEQFF,TGTGCCAGTAGTATTGAGTGGGAAAATGAGCAGTTCTTC
TRBD1,TRBV6-1,TRBJ1-6,few,CASSVRDSRDYNSPLHF,TGTGCCAGCAGTGTCCGGGACAGCCGAGACTATAATTCACCCCTCCACTTT
.,TRBV7-6,TRBJ1-1,.,CASSSQTEGTEAFF,TGTGCCAGCAGCTCCCAGACAGAGGGCACTGAAGCTTTCTTT
TRBD2,TRBV2,TRBJ2-3,.,CASKSGLAGGPSTDTQYF,TGTGCCAGCAAATCAGGACTAGCGGGGGGCCCTAGCACAGATACGCAGTATTTT
TRBD1,TRBV12-3/TRBV12-4,TRBJ2-2,many,CASSDIWSGTGRLFF,TGTGCCAGCAGCGACATCTGGTCCGGGACAGGGAGACTGTTTTTT
.,TRBV19,TRBJ2-7,many,CASSRTGYEQYF,TGTGCCAGTAGTAGGACGGGATACGAGCAGTACTTC
TRBD1,TRBV7-9,TRBJ1-3,many,CASSSSQTGQDISGNTIYF,TGTGCCAGCAGCTCCTCCCAGACGGGACAGGATATCTCTGGAAACACCATATATTTT
.,TRBV5-1,TRBJ1-1,.,CASSLDQPWEAFF,TGCGCCAGCAGCTTGGACCAACCATGGGAAGCTTTCTTT
.,TRBV10-3,TRBJ1-5,few,CAISGGGQPQHF,TGTGCCATCAGTGGAGGAGGGCAGCCCCAGCATTTT
TRBD1,TRBV2,TRBJ1-1,many,CASSDRGSTEAFF,TGTGCCAGCAGTGACAGGGGGAGCACTGAAGCTTTCTTT
.,TRBV12-3/TRBV12-4,TRBJ1-1,.,CASNAGWSTRFEAFF,TGTGCCAGCAACGCTGGGTGGTCCACTCGATTTGAAGCTTTCTTT
.,TRBV20-1,TRBJ1-3,.,CSARVVVRPGNTIYF,TGCAGTGCTAGAGTTGTGGTCAGGCCTGGAAACACCATATATTTT
TRBD1,TRBV15,TRBJ1-6,once,CATSRTGHGSPLHF,TGTGCCACCAGCAGGACAGGGCATGGCTCACCCCTCCACTTT
TRBD1,TRBV19,TRBJ2-6,.,CASSIDETGGSSGANVLTF,TGTGCCAGTAGTATAGACGAGACAGGGGGCTCCTCTGGGGCCAACGTCCTGACTTTC
.,TRBV7-2,TRBJ2-3,.,CASSKTRVADTQYF,TGTGCCAGCAGTAAGACTAGGGTGGCAGATACGCAGTATTTT
.,TRBV7-9,TRBJ1-1,.,CASSHSGNTEAFF,TGTGCCAGCAGTCACAGTGGAAACACTGAAGCTTTCTTT
TRBD1,TRBV15,TRBJ1-3,.,CATSSPRTGSGNTIYF,TGTGCCACCAGCAGCCCCAGGACAGGGTCTGGAAACACCATATATTTT
.,TRBV6-2/TRBV6-3,TRBJ1-2,.,CASSSAGTRYGYTF,TGTGCCAGCAGTTCCGCCGGGACACGATATGGCTACACCTTC
TRBD1,TRBV20-1,TRBJ2-7,many,CSARGEGQGADEQYF,TGCAGTGCTAGAGGGGAGGGACAGGGAGCGGACGAGCAGTACTTC
.,TRBV27,TRBJ2-7,many,CASSLGRLASYEQYF,TGTGCCAGCAGTTTAGGGCGGCTAGCGAGCTACGAGCAGTACTTC
TRBD1,TRBV19,TRBJ1-5,few,CASSIPGQGARQPQHF,TGTGCCAGTAGTATACCGGGACAGGGGGCTCGGCAGCCCCAGCATTTT
.,TRBV5-4,TRBJ2-7,.,CATQEGFRLDEQYF,TGTGCCACTCAGGAGGGGTTTCGACTGGACGAGCAGTACTTC
.,TRBV19,TRBJ1-4,.,CASSMREEKLFF,TGTGCCAGTAGTATGCGAGAAGAAAAACTGTTTTTT
TRBD2,TRBV30,TRBJ2-1,.,CAWSVPAGAINEQFF,TGTGCCTGGAGTGTACCAGCGGGAGCGATCAATGAGCAGTTCTTC
TRBD2,TRBV19,TRBJ2-1,many,CASTWGSGSSNEQFF,TGTGCCAGTACTTGGGGGAGCGGGAGCTCCAATGAGCAGTTCTTC
.,TRBV10-3,TRBJ1-6,few,CAIGEGTYNSPLHF,TGTGCCATCGGCGAGGGAACCTATAATTCACCCCTCCACTTT
.,TRBV7-2,TRBJ1-5,.,CASSRHREQPQHF,TGTGCCAGCAGCCGCCACAGGGAACAGCCCCAGCATTTT
.,TRBV5-6,TRBJ1-1,.,CASSSEGSSGNTEAFF,TGTGCCAGCAGCTCGGAGGGTTCTTCGGGGAACACTGAAGCTTTCTTT
TRBD1,TRBV6-4,TRBJ2-5,many,CASSHWVAGGQSTVEETQYF,TGTGCCAGCAGTCACTGGGTGGCAGGGGGCCAGAGTACGGTGGAAGAGACCCAGTACTTC
.,TRBV25-1,TRBJ1-2,.,CASRGDVNAYGYTF,TGTGCCAGCAGGGGGGACGTCAATGCCTATGGCTACACCTTC
TRBD2,TRBV7-9,TRBJ2-1,once,CASSLPAGEQFF,TGTGCCAGCAGCTTACCAGCGGGGGAGCAGTTCTTC
.,TRBV7-2,TRBJ1-1,.,CASSLFRTVNTEAFF,TGTGCCAGCAGCTTATTCCGGACGGTGAACACTGAAGCTTTCTTT
.,TRBV5-6,TRBJ1-6,many,CASSMAGRDNSPLHF,TGTGCCAGCAGCATGGCCGGCAGGGATAATTCACCCCTCCACTTT
.,TRBV15,TRBJ1-1,few,CATSTYRNTEAFF,TGTGCCACCAGCACTTACAGAAACACTGAAGCTTTCTTT
TRBD1,TRBV29-1,TRBJ2-3,.,CSVAGQGTDTQYF,TGCAGCGTTGCGGGACAGGGAACAGATACGCAGTATTTT